The following is a T cell receptor (beta chain) sequence with its context. Antigen unknown. The study ran its PCR with 60 Vbeta and 13 Jbeta primers. Method: immunoSEQ multiplex PCR; TCRdb's copy keeps in-frame clones and lacks some. Of 65,000 to 100,000 clones in the sample, 75% to 80% were seen once. This entry is derived from a study of cytomegalovirus exposure and HLA in healthy donors. General observations from the study: Common viral pathogens were later found to be apparently linked to several of the most significant clusters. When analyzed later, a missense DCLRE1C variant was found to be linked to TCR beta V- and J-gene trimming. An analysis that came later showed most CMV-associated TCR beta chains appearing HLA-restricted. Cytomegalovirus association was assigned to about 150 TCR beta chains.

The CDR3 extends over 16 amino acids. Trimming took off 3 bases at V and 0 bases at J, with 15 bases between the two ends. CDR1 and CDR2 (germline): MGHRA, YSYEKL. Sequencing was carried out using PBMCs. The chain links TRBV4-1 to TRBJ2-7, with D tentatively TRBD2 (6 bases). The source of this sequence is a female donor in good health and CMV-seronegative. The chain's CDR3 is CASSQVSGISSYEQYF. CDR3 DNA: TGCGCCAGCAGCCAGGTTAGCGGTATAAGCTCCTACGAGCAGTACTTC.